Each of the 13 T cell receptor beta chains below was sequenced from the same sample in a study of OX40 agonist ivuxolimab in advanced cancers. The repertoire was sequenced with immunoSEQ multiplex PCR; TCRdb's copy has only in-frame clones and lacks some. The table has more than 95,000 clones, approximately 90% seen once; the top ten hold roughly 0.8%. This material consisted of CD4+ or CD8+ T cells sorted from blood, taken in a trial of the OX40 agonist ivuxolimab. Receptors originate from an adult with an advanced solid tumor such as melanoma, head and neck, liver or kidney cancer.

This chain uses TRBV5-1 with TRBJ2-4; D possibly matches TRBD1 or TRBD2 (5 bases each). Germline CDR1 SGHRS, CDR2 YFSETQ. Trimming removed 4 bases at V and 1 base at J, with 15 bases between. The CDR3 spans 16 residues. The CDR3 loop reads CASSGGLGAAKNIQYF. The CDR3 DNA is TGCGCCAGCAGCGGGGGTCTTGGGGCCGCCAAAAACATTCAGTACTTC. Combining the CDR3 with reference TRBV5-1 and TRBJ2-4 gives the whole variable domain KAGVTQTPRYLIKTRGQQVTLSCSPISGHRSVSWYQQTPGQGLQFLFEYFSETQRNKGNFPGRFSGRQFSNSRSEMNVSTLELGDSALYLCASSGGLGAAKNIQYFGAGTRLSVL.

This chain connects TRBV27 to TRBJ2-7, with a weak D call TRBD2 (5 bases). V was clipped by 8 bases and J by 3 bases, with 11 bases between them. Germline V lookup: CDR1 MNHEY, CDR2 SMNVEV (reference sequence). The CDR3 length is 12 residues. The CDR3 DNA sequence: TGTGCCAGCGAGGGTCCAGACTACGAGCAGTACTTC. It encodes CASEGPDYEQYF.

The chain recombines TRBV7-3 with TRBJ2-3; D is tentatively TRBD1 or TRBD2 (5 bases each). The CDR3 loop spans 14 amino acids. Germline loops: CDR1 SGHTA, CDR2 FQGTGA. V was cut by 5 bases and J by 3 bases, with 12 bases left in between. CDR3 in DNA: TGTGCCAGCAGCCCCGGGGACGTAACAGATACGCAGTATTTT. Translating gives CASSPGDVTDTQYF. The full variable domain, completed using reference TRBV7-3 and TRBJ2-3, is GAGVSQTPSNKVTEKGKYVELRCDPISGHTALYWYRQSLGQGPEFLIYFQGTGAADDSGLPNDRFFAVRPEGSVSTLKIQRTERGDSAVYLCASSPGDVTDTQYFGPGTRLTVL.

The chain joins TRBV7-3 to TRBJ2-1; D gene ambiguous. V dropped 1 base and J dropped 8 bases, with 9 bases sitting between them. The CDR3 totals 13 residues. From germline, CDR1 is SGHTA and CDR2 FQGTGA. The CDR3 DNA reads TGTGCCAGCAGCTTAAACGTCATCGATGAGCAGTTCTTC. Its translation is CASSLNVIDEQFF. The variable domain in full, with the rest retrieved from reference TRBV7-3 and TRBJ2-1, is GAGVSQTPSNKVTEKGKYVELRCDPISGHTALYWYRQSLGQGPEFLIYFQGTGAADDSGLPNDRFFAVRPEGSVSTLKIQRTERGDSAVYLCASSLNVIDEQFFGPGTRLTVL.

V usage is TRBV9 and J usage is TRBJ2-1; tentative D call: TRBD2 (6 bases). The length of the CDR3 is 14 residues. Deletions cut 0 bases from V and 5 bases from J, with 9 bases between. Germline CDR1 and CDR2: SGDLS and YYNGEE. The CDR3 nucleotides read TGTGCCAGCAGCGTAGGTCTAGCGAACAATGAGCAGTTCTTC. It specifies CASSVGLANNEQFF.

This clone was found once. The chain couples TRBV7-2 to TRBJ2-5; D is perhaps TRBD1 (6 bases). Trimming cost V 2 bases and J 5 bases, with 21 bases left between them. Germline values: CDR1 SGHTA, CDR2 FQGNSA. CDR3 size: 17 residues. CDR3 region: CASSLRGDRWVAETQYF. As DNA, the CDR3 is TGTGCCAGCAGCTTAAGGGGCGACAGGTGGGTTGCGGAGACCCAGTACTTC. Filled out from reference TRBV7-2 and TRBJ2-5, the complete variable domain reads GAGVSQSPSNKVTEKGKDVELRCDPISGHTALYWYRQSLGQGLEFLIYFQGNSAPDKSGLPSDRFSAERTGGSVSTLTIQRTQQEDSAVYLCASSLRGDRWVAETQYFGPGTRLLVL.

The gene calls are TRBV18 and TRBJ1-4; TRBD1 aligns across 8 bases. After removal of 3 bases from V and 8 bases from J, the junction contained 2 bases not matched to a gene. CDR3 length: 13 residues. Germline values: CDR1 KGHSH, CDR2 LQKENI. The CDR3 sequence is CASSPGTGEKLFF. The CDR3 DNA is TGTGCCAGCTCACCCGGGACAGGCGAAAAACTGTTTTTT.

On this clone itself: In the same sample, other DNA sequences code for this CDR3. V is TRBV28 and J is TRBJ1-1; D remains unclear. The CDR3 contains 13 residues. CDR1 is MDHEN and CDR2 is SYDVKM in the germline V gene. V was cut by 5 bases and J by 2 bases, with 9 bases left in between. CDR3 loop: CASSLKANTEAFF. The CDR3 DNA sequence: TGTGCCAGCAGTCTCAAGGCCAACACTGAAGCTTTCTTT.

V usage is TRBV15 and J usage is TRBJ2-7; 8 nucleotides align to TRBD2. The germline V gene encodes CDR1 LNHNV and CDR2 YYDKDF (reference sequence). This CDR3 is 16 amino acids long. V was clipped by 3 bases and J by 3 bases; unmatched bases: 10. CDR3 loop: CATSRAGLGLGYEQYF. The DNA for the CDR3 is TGTGCCACCAGCAGGGCGGGACTAGGTCTTGGCTACGAGCAGTACTTC. Based on the CDR3 plus reference TRBV15 and TRBJ2-7, the full variable domain is DAMVIQNPRYQVTQFGKPVTLSCSQTLNHNVMYWYQQKSSQAPKLLFHYYDKDFNNEADTPDNFQSRRPNTSFCFLDIRSPGLGDTAMYLCATSRAGLGLGYEQYFGPGTRLTVT.

J is TRBJ1-1 and V is TRBV7-3; a possible D gene is TRBD1 (6 bases). The CDR3 extends over 14 amino acids. The germline V gene has CDR1 SGHTA and CDR2 FQGTGA. The ends were cut back, 3 bases at V and 1 base at J, with 9 bases in the middle. The DNA for the CDR3 is TGTGCCAGCAGCTTGACGGGACAGAACACTGAAGCTTTCTTT. This encodes CASSLTGQNTEAFF.

The V gene is TRBV27, the J gene TRBJ2-7, with unresolved D. The length of the CDR3 is 13 residues. CDR1 is MNHEY and CDR2 is SMNVEV in the germline V gene (reference sequence). V was clipped by 2 bases and J by 2 bases, with 7 bases between them. In DNA, the CDR3 is TGTGCCAGCAGTTTAGGGCCAACCTACGAGCAGTACTTC. This translates into CASSLGPTYEQYF.

The rearrangement links TRBV4-3 to TRBJ1-1; D remains ambiguous. The CDR3 contains 15 residues. V lost 1 base and J 1 base, leaving 10 bases between the germline ends. CDR1 and CDR2 (germline): LGHNA, YSLEER. The CDR3 DNA follows: TGCGCCAGCAGCCAAGTCACTACAGCGAACACTGAAGCTTTCTTT. Translating gives CASSQVTTANTEAFF.

The rearrangement links TRBV9 to TRBJ1-1; maybe TRBD1 (5 bases). In germline, CDR1 is SGDLS, CDR2 YYNGEE. The CDR3 consists of 15 residues. Trimming stripped 0 bases from V and 7 bases from J, with 16 bases between. CDR3 in amino acids: CASSVGDGGRSEAFF. Written as DNA, the CDR3 is TGTGCCAGCAGCGTAGGGGATGGGGGGAGAAGTGAAGCTTTCTTT.